This T cell receptor beta chain was sequenced in a study of blood T cell repertoires in COVID-19. About the study: Whether acute or convalescent, the COVID-19 samples came from the United States, Italy and Spain. PBMCs, B-cell-depleted T cells, or T cells provided the cDNA or gDNA that made up the material.

Germline-derived CDR1 and CDR2 are LNHDA and SQIVND (reference sequence). Between the trimmed V and J ends, which lost 8 bases and 1 base, there was a span of 11 bases. CDR3 length: 14 residues. Source study methods: Scientists estimated how many nucleated cells there were by amplifying reference gene primers. Sequencing was performed with immunoSEQ multiplex PCR; in TCRdb, only in-frame clones are kept and a portion is missing. V and J calls and clone size follow that table, whereas D and trimming were derived from the DNA. The table includes roughly 190,000 clones, approximately 86% detected once. This chain connects TRBV19 to TRBJ2-2; weak D call: TRBD2 (7 bases). The sequencing sample was made of peripheral blood. This TCR derives from a man aged 25-40 years with acute or convalescent COVID-19. CDR3 residues: CASHGGRNTGELFF. The CDR3 DNA reads as TGTGCCAGTCACGGGGGGCGGAACACCGGGGAGCTGTTTTTT.